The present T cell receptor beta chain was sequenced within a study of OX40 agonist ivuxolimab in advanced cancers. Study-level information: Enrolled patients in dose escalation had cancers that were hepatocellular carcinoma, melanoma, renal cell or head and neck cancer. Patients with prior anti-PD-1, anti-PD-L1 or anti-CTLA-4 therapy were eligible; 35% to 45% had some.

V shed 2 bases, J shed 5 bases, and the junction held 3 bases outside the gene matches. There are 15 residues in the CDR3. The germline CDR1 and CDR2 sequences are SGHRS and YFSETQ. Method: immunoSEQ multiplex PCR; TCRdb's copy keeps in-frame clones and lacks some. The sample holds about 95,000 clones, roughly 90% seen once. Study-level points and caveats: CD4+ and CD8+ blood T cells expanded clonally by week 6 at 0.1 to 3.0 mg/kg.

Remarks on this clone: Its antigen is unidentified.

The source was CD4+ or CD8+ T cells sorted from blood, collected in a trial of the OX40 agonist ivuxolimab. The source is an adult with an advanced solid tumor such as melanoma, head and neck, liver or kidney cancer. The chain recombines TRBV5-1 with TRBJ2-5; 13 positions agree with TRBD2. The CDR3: CASSLGTSGKETQYF. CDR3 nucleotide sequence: TGCGCCAGCAGCTTAGGGACTAGCGGGAAGGAGACCCAGTACTTC.